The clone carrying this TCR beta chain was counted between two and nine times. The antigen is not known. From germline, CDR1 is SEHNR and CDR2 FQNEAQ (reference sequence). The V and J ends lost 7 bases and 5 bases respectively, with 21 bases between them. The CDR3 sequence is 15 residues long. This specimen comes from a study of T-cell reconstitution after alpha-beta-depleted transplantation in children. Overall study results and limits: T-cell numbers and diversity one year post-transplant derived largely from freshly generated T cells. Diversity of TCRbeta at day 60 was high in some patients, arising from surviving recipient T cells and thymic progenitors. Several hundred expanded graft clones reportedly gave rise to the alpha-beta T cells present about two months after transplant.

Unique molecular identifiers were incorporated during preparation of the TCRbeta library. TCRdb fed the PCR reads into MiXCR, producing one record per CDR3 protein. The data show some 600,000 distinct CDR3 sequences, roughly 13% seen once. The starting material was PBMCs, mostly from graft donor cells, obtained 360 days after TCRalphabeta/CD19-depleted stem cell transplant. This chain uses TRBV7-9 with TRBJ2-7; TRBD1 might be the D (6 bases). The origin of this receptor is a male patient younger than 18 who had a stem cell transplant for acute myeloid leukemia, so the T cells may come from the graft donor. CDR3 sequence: CASIDVGGPFDEQYF. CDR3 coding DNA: TGTGCCAGCATCGACGTAGGGGGACCCTTCGACGAGCAGTACTTC.